This T cell receptor (beta chain) is from a study of shared clonotypes between healthy human individuals (dated by TCRdb to about 2020). Regarding the complete study: Two women and a few men aged 18 to 49 years were included in the cohort. Per donor, three plates each were used for CD4 naive and CD4 memory, two for CD8 naive, and one for CD8 memory. To estimate repertoire size and how much clonotypes are shared between individuals, the study performed deep sequencing of blood TCR repertoires from about five healthy adults. Libraries were prepared and TCR repertoires were sequenced by different laboratories using diverse techniques, in order to increase sequencing depth and limit assay-specific biases. Each donor's leukapheresis produced roughly between roughly 0.94 and 9.5 billion PBMCs. The paper's findings and limits, for the study overall: Sharing across a handful of donors was observed for approximately 4.6% of naive CD4, 3% to 3.5% of naive CD8, 2.3% of memory CD4, and around 0.4% of memory CD8 clonotypes. Larger estimated clonotype richness was generally found for naive subsets than for memory subsets. Sampling was restricted to blood, and TCR repertoires in tissue are likely to differ from TCR repertoires in blood. Pairwise subsampling indicated that sequencing depth was expected to affect the degree of clonotype sharing among donors. Compared with non-shared clonotypes, clonotypes shared by all four sorted-subset donors had higher generation probabilities. Incomplete sequencing was indicated by rarefaction of sorted-subset datasets, despite the large sequencing depth. The small number of donors limited the genetic and exposure-history diversity represented.

Trimming leaves V shorter by 8 bases and J shorter by 6 bases, with the junction holding 11 bases beyond the gene matches. The CDR3 has 14 amino acids, counting the end cysteine and phenylalanine. CDR3 DNA is the only sequence kept; it has 42 bases, read in frame from the first base. CDR1 is given as PRHDT and CDR2 as FYEKMQ, both from the germline V gene (reference sequence). Using the deep immunoSEQ assay, multiplex PCR amplified TCR CDR3 regions from genomic DNA. Extracted genomic DNA from each cell subset was spread evenly across all wells of several immunoSEQ 96-well plates, with each plate serving as a replicate. For sorted subsets, roughly 200 ng of genomic DNA, equivalent to around 29,000 T cell genomes, went into each replicate PCR. The purified libraries were quantified using a Qubit 3.0 fluorometer, sized with a Bioanalyzer 2100, and then quantified again using the KAPA Library Quantification kit. Every immunoSEQ 96-well plate was sequenced on a separate single-read 150-cycle Illumina NextSeq 550 flow cell. The authors processed their data as follows. The immunoSEQ output contained only junctional sequences without quality scores, so filtering could not match that applied to full-length reads. Sequences were annotated with PyIR, a Python wrapper for IgBLAST v1.9, using IMGT germline references to assign V/J genes and CDR3. Reads with weak V/J assignments (E-value above 1e-6), missing CDR3, stop codons, out-of-frame junctions, or ambiguous translated residues were removed. A V3J clonotype was defined by an identical inferred V gene, J gene, and CDR3 amino acid sequence. To compute the percentage overlap between repertoires, the number of shared unique clonotypes was divided by the size of the smaller repertoire. Repertoire richness was assessed with RTK rarefaction, the Chao1 estimator, and Recon v2.1 estimates of unobserved clonotypes. Generation probabilities were computed with OLGA for all TCRbeta clonotypes obtained by the gDNA method from several donors. TCRdb mirrors the immuneACCESS table, restricted to in-frame sequences. Some clones are absent from its copies; in checked studies, under half trace to an unresolved V gene, and the reason for the others is unknown. That table supplies the V and J calls and clone size; D and trimming were determined from the DNA. The sample includes about 590,000 clones, with roughly 96% observed a single time. The ten largest clonotypes hold about 0.11% of the sample.

A single count supports this clone. Its recognized antigen is unknown. No base-level quality is on record; no much larger clone is a single base apart. For the CD8 naive samples, CD45RO-negative cells were positively selected for CCR7, yielding a CD45RA+CCR7+ population from which TemRA cells were excluded. Healthy HIV-negative adults with no recently reported acute infections or vaccinations were included as donors. All donors were Caucasian adults living in Nashville, Tennessee, USA. Blood was obtained by leukapheresis, after which PBMCs were separated by Ficoll-Histopaque density gradient centrifugation and cryopreserved in liquid nitrogen vapor phase. Analytical flow cytometry was used to check the purity and quantity of each magnetically sorted T cell population. From each sorted fraction, genomic DNA was isolated and quantified by UV absorbance on a Nanodrop 2000c.

The receptor was derived from a woman in her twenties or thirties in good health. The specimen was naive CD8+ T cells sorted from blood. This specimen's cell subset or site label, interpreted: CD45RA+CCR7+. The chain uses TRBV13 and TRBJ2-3; TRBD2 fits 7 bases in the junction. The DNA reads TGTGCCAGCGGGGTCGGACTAGGGTCGGATACGCAGTATTTT. This gives the protein CASGVGLGSDTQYF.